A selection of T cell receptor beta chains follows, all from one sample in a study of cytomegalovirus exposure and HLA in healthy donors. Measured with immunoSEQ multiplex PCR; TCRdb has only the in-frame clones, and not every one. The top ten hold about 0.91% of the sample, which has a few hundred thousand clones, approximately 90% seen once. The sample comprised PBMCs. All receptors derive from a woman aged 18-29 years in good health and CMV-seronegative. Both conserved end residues are part of each CDR3. The order of the fields is CDR3 length, D gene, J gene, V gene, clone size, CDR3 DNA, CDR3 protein. D genes are given only for firm matches. Only part of the rows carry a size: once, few, many, or a class if the clone is expanded.

len: 15; d_gene: -; j_gene: TRBJ2-2; v_gene: TRBV19; abundance: -; CDR3nt: TGTGCCAGTAGTTGGCTAGCGCGAAACACCGGGGAGCTGTTTTTT; CDR3aa: CASSWLARNTGELFF
len: 11; d_gene: -; j_gene: TRBJ2-7; v_gene: TRBV5-6; abundance: -; CDR3nt: TGTGCCAGCAGCTTGTCCGACGAGCAGTACTTC; CDR3aa: CASSLSDEQYF
len: 14; d_gene: -; j_gene: TRBJ1-1; v_gene: TRBV5-1; abundance: -; CDR3nt: TGCGCCAGCAGCATAATACCCGGGACAAGCGAAGCTTTCTTT; CDR3aa: CASSIIPGTSEAFF
len: 15; d_gene: -; j_gene: TRBJ1-4; v_gene: TRBV6-6; abundance: -; CDR3nt: TGTGCCAGCAGTACCCACCAGGGGCTCGATGAAAAACTGTTTTTT; CDR3aa: CASSTHQGLDEKLFF
len: 13; d_gene: -; j_gene: TRBJ2-7; v_gene: TRBV29-1; abundance: -; CDR3nt: TGCAGCGTCATACAGGCGAGGATGGGGGAGCAGTACTTC; CDR3aa: CSVIQARMGEQYF
len: 15; d_gene: TRBD1; j_gene: TRBJ1-2; v_gene: TRBV19; abundance: -; CDR3nt: TGTGCCAGTAGTATACAGGCAGGGGGCGACTATGGCTACACCTTC; CDR3aa: CASSIQAGGDYGYTF
len: 14; d_gene: -; j_gene: TRBJ2-5; v_gene: TRBV27; abundance: -; CDR3nt: TGTGCCAGCAGGCGGGGGACAAACCAAGAGACCCAGTACTTC; CDR3aa: CASRRGTNQETQYF
len: 14; d_gene: TRBD2; j_gene: TRBJ2-7; v_gene: TRBV15; abundance: -; CDR3nt: TGTGCCACCAGCAGAGGGGCGGGAGGCTACGAGCAGTACTTC; CDR3aa: CATSRGAGGYEQYF
len: 13; d_gene: -; j_gene: TRBJ1-2; v_gene: TRBV25-1; abundance: -; CDR3nt: TGTGCCAGCAGGACCGAGACGGAGACTTACTCCACCTTC; CDR3aa: CASRTETETYSTF
len: 15; d_gene: -; j_gene: TRBJ1-4; v_gene: TRBV7-9; abundance: -; CDR3nt: TGTGCCAGCAGCTTGTCCGGGACAACAAATGAAAAACTGTTTTTT; CDR3aa: CASSLSGTTNEKLFF
len: 14; d_gene: TRBD2; j_gene: TRBJ2-5; v_gene: TRBV19; abundance: -; CDR3nt: TGTGCCAGTAGTATAGGACTAGCCCAAGAGACCCAGTACTTC; CDR3aa: CASSIGLAQETQYF
len: 14; d_gene: -; j_gene: TRBJ1-1; v_gene: TRBV19; abundance: -; CDR3nt: TGTGCCAGTAGCGACCCCCCGAGGGACACTGAAGCTTTCTTT; CDR3aa: CASSDPPRDTEAFF
len: 16; d_gene: TRBD2; j_gene: TRBJ2-7; v_gene: TRBV5-4; abundance: -; CDR3nt: TGTGCCAGCAGCTTTGGCACGGGACTAGCGGGAGGCGAGCAGTACTTC; CDR3aa: CASSFGTGLAGGEQYF
len: 13; d_gene: TRBD2; j_gene: TRBJ2-1; v_gene: TRBV30; abundance: once; CDR3nt: TGTGCCTGGAGTGTAACTAGCGGGAGGGTACAGTTCTTC; CDR3aa: CAWSVTSGRVQFF
len: 16; d_gene: -; j_gene: TRBJ1-2; v_gene: TRBV7-2; abundance: -; CDR3nt: TGTGCCAGCAGCTTAGCCCGGGTCAGCACAAACTATGGCTACACCTTC; CDR3aa: CASSLARVSTNYGYTF
len: 15; d_gene: -; j_gene: TRBJ2-3; v_gene: TRBV7-2; abundance: -; CDR3nt: TGTGCCAGCAGCCTCTTACAGGGTGACACAGATACGCAGTATTTT; CDR3aa: CASSLLQGDTDTQYF
len: 16; d_gene: TRBD2; j_gene: TRBJ2-1; v_gene: TRBV9; abundance: -; CDR3nt: TGTGCCAGCAGCGTCTCCGGGACTAGCCTAAAAAATGAGCAGTTCTTC; CDR3aa: CASSVSGTSLKNEQFF
len: 17; d_gene: -; j_gene: TRBJ2-1; v_gene: TRBV7-2; abundance: few; CDR3nt: TGTGCCAGCAGCAAAGGGACTTCCGAACCCTCCTACAATGAGCAGTTCTTC; CDR3aa: CASSKGTSEPSYNEQFF
len: 16; d_gene: -; j_gene: TRBJ2-5; v_gene: TRBV5-4; abundance: -; CDR3nt: TGTGCCAGCAGCTTGCGGGTTGGCTCGGCGCAAGAGACCCAGTACTTC; CDR3aa: CASSLRVGSAQETQYF
len: 15; d_gene: -; j_gene: TRBJ2-5; v_gene: TRBV19; abundance: -; CDR3nt: TGTGCCAGTAGGCCAGCAGGGGGGCGTCGAGAGACCCAGTACTTC; CDR3aa: CASRPAGGRRETQYF
len: 11; d_gene: TRBD1; j_gene: TRBJ2-1; v_gene: TRBV27; abundance: -; CDR3nt: TGTGCCAGTAGGGGGCGAGGTGAGCAGTTCTTC; CDR3aa: CASRGRGEQFF
len: 14; d_gene: -; j_gene: TRBJ2-1; v_gene: TRBV28; abundance: -; CDR3nt: TGTGCCAGCAGTTTAACGACAGCCTACAATGAGCAGTTCTTC; CDR3aa: CASSLTTAYNEQFF
len: 17; d_gene: -; j_gene: TRBJ1-5; v_gene: TRBV6-1; abundance: -; CDR3nt: TGTGCCAGCAGTGAAGCAGGAAGGCAGGCCCTCAATCAGCCCCAGCATTTT; CDR3aa: CASSEAGRQALNQPQHF
len: 16; d_gene: -; j_gene: TRBJ1-1; v_gene: TRBV10-3; abundance: -; CDR3nt: TGTGCCATCAGTGAGTCCCAGACAGTTTCGTACACTGAAGCTTTCTTT; CDR3aa: CAISESQTVSYTEAFF
len: 15; d_gene: -; j_gene: TRBJ1-1; v_gene: TRBV19; abundance: -; CDR3nt: TGTGCCAGTAGAAACCCCATACAGGGGAACACTGAAGCTTTCTTT; CDR3aa: CASRNPIQGNTEAFF
len: 12; d_gene: -; j_gene: TRBJ2-5; v_gene: TRBV5-6; abundance: -; CDR3nt: TGTGCCAGCAGCTCAAACCAAGAGACCCAGTACTTC; CDR3aa: CASSSNQETQYF
len: 12; d_gene: -; j_gene: TRBJ2-3; v_gene: TRBV19; abundance: -; CDR3nt: TGTGCCAGTAGTCCTAGCACAGATACGCAGTATTTT; CDR3aa: CASSPSTDTQYF
len: 14; d_gene: TRBD1; j_gene: TRBJ1-2; v_gene: TRBV9; abundance: -; CDR3nt: TGTGCCAGCAGCACCACCGGGACAGCTTATGGCTACACCTTC; CDR3aa: CASSTTGTAYGYTF
len: 14; d_gene: TRBD2; j_gene: TRBJ2-7; v_gene: TRBV7-2; abundance: -; CDR3nt: TGTGCCAGCAGCTTAGAGCGGGGGGCCTACGAGCAGTACTTC; CDR3aa: CASSLERGAYEQYF
len: 13; d_gene: TRBD2; j_gene: TRBJ2-1; v_gene: TRBV4-3; abundance: few; CDR3nt: TGCGCCAGCAAAGGACTAGCCTCCAATGAGCAGTTCTTC; CDR3aa: CASKGLASNEQFF
len: 12; d_gene: -; j_gene: TRBJ1-2; v_gene: TRBV6-1; abundance: -; CDR3nt: TGTGCCAGCACCGCAGGGCGGAATGGCTACACCTTC; CDR3aa: CASTAGRNGYTF
len: 14; d_gene: TRBD2; j_gene: TRBJ2-5; v_gene: TRBV7-2; abundance: -; CDR3nt: TGTGCCAGCAGCTTGGGCGGGAGCGGTGTGACCCAGTACTTC; CDR3aa: CASSLGGSGVTQYF
len: 16; d_gene: -; j_gene: TRBJ1-2; v_gene: TRBV6-6; abundance: few; CDR3nt: TGTGCCAGCAGTTACTCCGTGTTTCTCCCTAACTATGGCTACACCTTC; CDR3aa: CASSYSVFLPNYGYTF
len: 13; d_gene: TRBD1; j_gene: TRBJ1-5; v_gene: TRBV27; abundance: -; CDR3nt: TGTGCCAGCAGTTTCGCCTCACAGGGGCCCTTGCATTTT; CDR3aa: CASSFASQGPLHF
len: 12; d_gene: -; j_gene: TRBJ1-1; v_gene: TRBV5-6; abundance: -; CDR3nt: TGTGCCAGCAGCCTGACAGGAGCTGAAGCTTTCTTT; CDR3aa: CASSLTGAEAFF